This TCR beta chain was obtained from a study of shared clonotypes between healthy human individuals. Across the study: Plates per donor: three CD4 naive, three CD4 memory, two CD8 naive, one CD8 memory. Study-wide findings and caveats: Investigators collected only blood, and repertoires in tissues likely differ.

Each PCR replicate from the sorted subsets contained roughly 210 ng DNA, which is some 30,000 T cell genomes. Authors' methods: ImmunoSEQ only sent back junction sequences with no quality scores, so filtering was done differently. Profiled with immunoSEQ multiplex PCR; TCRdb holds only in-frame clones, not every one. V and J calls and clone size are those listed in that table; D and trimming were worked out from the DNA. The sample records over 2 million clones, around 92% being singletons. With respect to this clone: Its antigen is currently unknown.

Sample: naive CD4+ T cells from PBMCs. The subset denotes: CD45RA+ positively selected. The TCR sequence derives from a man between 18 and 29 years old in good health. Some clones in this sample may be carry-over from other donors' samples.

The DNA of the CDR3 is TGTGCCAGCAGCCAAGGACCTGAGGGCGGAAAACTGTTTTTT. Protein product: CASSQGPEGGKLFF. V usage is TRBV14 and J usage is TRBJ1-4; D is unresolved. CDR1 SGHDN and CDR2 FVKESK come from the germline V gene. The CDR3 covers 14 residues. V lost 1 base, J lost 10 bases, and 13 bases lay in between.